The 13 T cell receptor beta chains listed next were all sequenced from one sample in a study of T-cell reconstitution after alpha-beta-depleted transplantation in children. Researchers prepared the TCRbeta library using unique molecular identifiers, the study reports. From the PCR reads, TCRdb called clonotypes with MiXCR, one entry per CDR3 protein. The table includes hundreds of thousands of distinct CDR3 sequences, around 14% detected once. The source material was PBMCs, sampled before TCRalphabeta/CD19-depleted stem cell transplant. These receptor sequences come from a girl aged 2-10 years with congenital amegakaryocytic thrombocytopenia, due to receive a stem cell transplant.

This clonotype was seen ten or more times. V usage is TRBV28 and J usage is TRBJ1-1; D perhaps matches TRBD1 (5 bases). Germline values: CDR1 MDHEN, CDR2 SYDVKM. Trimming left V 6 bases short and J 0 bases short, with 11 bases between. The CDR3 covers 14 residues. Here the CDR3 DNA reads TGTGCCAGCAGGTGGGGACTGATGAACACTGAAGCTTTCTTT. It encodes CASRWGLMNTEAFF.

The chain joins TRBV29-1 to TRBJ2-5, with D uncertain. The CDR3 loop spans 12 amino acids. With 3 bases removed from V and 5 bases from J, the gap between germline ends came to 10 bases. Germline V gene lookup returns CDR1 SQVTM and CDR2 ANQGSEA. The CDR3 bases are TGCAGCGTTGATTTGGTGCCGGAGACCCAGTACTTC. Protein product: CSVDLVPETQYF.

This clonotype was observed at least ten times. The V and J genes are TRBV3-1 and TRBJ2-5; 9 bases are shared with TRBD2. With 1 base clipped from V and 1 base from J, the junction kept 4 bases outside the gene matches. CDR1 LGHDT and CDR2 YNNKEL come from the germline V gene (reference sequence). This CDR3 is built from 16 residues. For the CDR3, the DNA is TGTGCCAGCAGCCAAGTACTAGCGGGTTCCCAAGAGACCCAGTACTTC. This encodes CASSQVLAGSQETQYF.

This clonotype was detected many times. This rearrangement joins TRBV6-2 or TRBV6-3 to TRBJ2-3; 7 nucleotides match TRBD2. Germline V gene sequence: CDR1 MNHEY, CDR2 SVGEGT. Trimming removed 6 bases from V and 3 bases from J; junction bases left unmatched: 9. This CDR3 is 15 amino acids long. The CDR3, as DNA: TGTGCCAGCAGCTTCGGCGGGAGTAGAACAGATACGCAGTATTTT. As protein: CASSFGGSRTDTQYF.

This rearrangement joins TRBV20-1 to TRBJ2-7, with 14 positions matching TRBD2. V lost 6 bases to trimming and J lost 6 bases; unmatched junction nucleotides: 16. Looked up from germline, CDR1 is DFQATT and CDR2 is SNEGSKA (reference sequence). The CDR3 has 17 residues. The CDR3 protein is CSAGGTSGSVESGEQYF. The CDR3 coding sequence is TGCAGTGCCGGAGGGACTAGCGGGAGCGTTGAGTCTGGCGAGCAGTACTTC.

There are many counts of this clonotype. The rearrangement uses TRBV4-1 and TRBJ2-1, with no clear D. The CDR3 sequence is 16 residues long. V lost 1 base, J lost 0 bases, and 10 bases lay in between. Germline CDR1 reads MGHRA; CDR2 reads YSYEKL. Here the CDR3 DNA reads TGCGCCAGCAGCCAAGGTGGGCTATTCTCCTACAATGAGCAGTTCTTC. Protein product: CASSQGGLFSYNEQFF.

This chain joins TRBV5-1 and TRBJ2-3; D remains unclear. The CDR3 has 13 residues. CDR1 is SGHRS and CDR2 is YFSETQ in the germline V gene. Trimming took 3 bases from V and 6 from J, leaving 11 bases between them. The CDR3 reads CASSSVLTDTQYF. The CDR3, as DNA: TGCGCCAGCAGCTCGGTCCTGACCGATACGCAGTATTTT. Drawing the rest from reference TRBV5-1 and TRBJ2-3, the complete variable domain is KAGVTQTPRYLIKTRGQQVTLSCSPISGHRSVSWYQQTPGQGLQFLFEYFSETQRNKGNFPGRFSGRQFSNSRSEMNVSTLELGDSALYLCASSSVLTDTQYFGPGTRLTVL.

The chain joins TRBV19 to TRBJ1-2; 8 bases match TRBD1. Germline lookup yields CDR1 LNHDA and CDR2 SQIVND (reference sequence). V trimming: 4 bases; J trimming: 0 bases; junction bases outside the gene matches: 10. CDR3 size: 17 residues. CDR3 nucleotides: TGTGCCAGTAGTACCAGGGACAGGATCCCATCTAACTATGGCTACACCTTC. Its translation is CASSTRDRIPSNYGYTF.

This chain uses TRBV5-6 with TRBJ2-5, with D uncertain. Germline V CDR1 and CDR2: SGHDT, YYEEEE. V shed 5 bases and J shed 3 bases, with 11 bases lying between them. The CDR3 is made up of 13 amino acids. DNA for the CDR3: TGTGCCAGCAGACAAAACCGGAAAGAGACCCAGTACTTC. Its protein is CASRQNRKETQYF.

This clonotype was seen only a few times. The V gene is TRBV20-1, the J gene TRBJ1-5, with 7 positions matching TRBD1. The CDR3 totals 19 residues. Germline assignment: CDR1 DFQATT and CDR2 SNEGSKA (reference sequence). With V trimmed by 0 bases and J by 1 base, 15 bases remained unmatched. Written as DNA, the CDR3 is TGCAGTGCTAGAGATAGCGGGCCTGGACAGGCATCGAGCAATCAGCCCCAGCATTTT. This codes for CSARDSGPGQASSNQPQHF.

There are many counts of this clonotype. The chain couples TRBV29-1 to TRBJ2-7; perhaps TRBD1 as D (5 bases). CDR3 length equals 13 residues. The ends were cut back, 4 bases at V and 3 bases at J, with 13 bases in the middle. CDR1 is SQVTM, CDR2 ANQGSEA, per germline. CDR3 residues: CSVGQGADYEQYF. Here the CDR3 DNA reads TGCAGCGTTGGTCAAGGGGCAGACTACGAGCAGTACTTC.

In DNA form, the CDR3 reads TGTGCCTGGAGTACTAGCTGGGGCAATGAGCAGTTCTTC. This translates into CAWSTSWGNEQFF. J is TRBJ2-1 and V is TRBV30; TRBD2 is a possible D gene (6 bases). The CDR3 length is 13 residues. The V end was cut by 2 bases, the J end by 6 bases, with 11 bases between. Germline-derived CDR1 and CDR2 are GTSNPN and SVGIG (reference sequence).

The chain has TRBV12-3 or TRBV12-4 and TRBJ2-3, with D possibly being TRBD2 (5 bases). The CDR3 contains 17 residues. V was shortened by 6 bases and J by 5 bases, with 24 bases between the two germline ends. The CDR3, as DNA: TGTGCCAGCAGCCCTCCTTGGCTCGGCGAGGGCGAAGATACGCAGTATTTT. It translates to CASSPPWLGEGEDTQYF.